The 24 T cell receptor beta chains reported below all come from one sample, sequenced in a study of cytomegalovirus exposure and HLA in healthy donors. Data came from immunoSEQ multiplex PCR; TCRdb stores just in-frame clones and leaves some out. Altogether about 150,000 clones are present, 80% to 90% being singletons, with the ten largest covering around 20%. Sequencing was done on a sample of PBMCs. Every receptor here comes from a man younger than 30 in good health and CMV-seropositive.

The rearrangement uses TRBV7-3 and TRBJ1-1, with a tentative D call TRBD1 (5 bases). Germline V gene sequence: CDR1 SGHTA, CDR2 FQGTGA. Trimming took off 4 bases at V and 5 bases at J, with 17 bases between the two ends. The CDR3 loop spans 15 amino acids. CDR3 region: CASSSGSGAVTEAFF. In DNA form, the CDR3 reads TGTGCCAGCAGCTCAGGGTCGGGCGCGGTAACTGAAGCTTTCTTT.

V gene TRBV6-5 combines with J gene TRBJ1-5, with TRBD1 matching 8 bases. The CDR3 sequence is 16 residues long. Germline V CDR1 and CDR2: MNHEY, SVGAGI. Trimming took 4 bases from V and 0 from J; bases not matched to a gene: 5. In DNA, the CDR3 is TGTGCCAGCAGTTCCGGGACAGGCAATAGCAATCAGCCCCAGCATTTT. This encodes CASSSGTGNSNQPQHF.

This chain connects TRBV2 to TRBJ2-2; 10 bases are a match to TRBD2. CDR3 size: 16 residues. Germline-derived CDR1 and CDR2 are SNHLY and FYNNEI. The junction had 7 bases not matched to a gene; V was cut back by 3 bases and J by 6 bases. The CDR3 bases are TGTGCCAGCAGTGATCCCAGCGGGGGGGGTCCCGGGGAGCTGTTTTTT. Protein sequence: CASSDPSGGGPGELFF.

CDR3 amino acids: CASSYSRTTGANVLTF. The CDR3 DNA is TGTGCCAGCAGTTACTCGAGGACAACTGGGGCCAACGTCCTGACTTTC. V and J are TRBV6-5 and TRBJ2-6; D is perhaps TRBD1 (5 bases). Germline CDR1 and CDR2: MNHEY and SVGAGI. The CDR3 loop spans 16 amino acids. With 0 bases removed from V and 2 bases from J, the gap between germline ends came to 8 bases.

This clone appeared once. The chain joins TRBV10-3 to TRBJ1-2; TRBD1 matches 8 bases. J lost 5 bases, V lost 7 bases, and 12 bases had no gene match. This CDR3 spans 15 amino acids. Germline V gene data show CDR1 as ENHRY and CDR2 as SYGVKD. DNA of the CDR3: TGTGCCATCACAGGCGAGCAGGGGGCAGGGTATGGCTACACCTTC. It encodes CAITGEQGAGYGYTF.

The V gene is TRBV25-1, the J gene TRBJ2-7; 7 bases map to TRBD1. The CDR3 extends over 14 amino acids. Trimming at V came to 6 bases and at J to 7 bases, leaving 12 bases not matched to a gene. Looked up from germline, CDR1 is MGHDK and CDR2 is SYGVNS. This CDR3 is CASRSPGTEGEQYF. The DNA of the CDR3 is TGTGCCAGCAGAAGTCCCGGGACAGAGGGAGAGCAGTACTTC.

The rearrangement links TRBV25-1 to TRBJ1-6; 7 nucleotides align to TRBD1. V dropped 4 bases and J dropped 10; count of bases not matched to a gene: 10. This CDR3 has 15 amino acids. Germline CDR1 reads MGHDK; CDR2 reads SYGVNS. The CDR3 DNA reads TGTGCCAGCAGTGGTTCCACAGGGGTAAAATCACCCCTCCACTTT. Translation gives CASSGSTGVKSPLHF.

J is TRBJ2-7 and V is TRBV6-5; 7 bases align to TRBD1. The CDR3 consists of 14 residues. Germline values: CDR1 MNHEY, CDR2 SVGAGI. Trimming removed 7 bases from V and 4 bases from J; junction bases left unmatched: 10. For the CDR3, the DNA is TGTGCCAGCACCCCCAGGGGGACGGCATACGAGCAGTACTTC. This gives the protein CASTPRGTAYEQYF.

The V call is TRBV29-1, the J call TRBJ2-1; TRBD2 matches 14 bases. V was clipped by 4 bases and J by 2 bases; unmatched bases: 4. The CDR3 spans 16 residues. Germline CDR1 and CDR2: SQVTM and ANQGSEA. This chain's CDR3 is CSVGGTSGSPYNEQFF. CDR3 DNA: TGCAGCGTTGGCGGGACTAGCGGGAGCCCCTACAATGAGCAGTTCTTC.

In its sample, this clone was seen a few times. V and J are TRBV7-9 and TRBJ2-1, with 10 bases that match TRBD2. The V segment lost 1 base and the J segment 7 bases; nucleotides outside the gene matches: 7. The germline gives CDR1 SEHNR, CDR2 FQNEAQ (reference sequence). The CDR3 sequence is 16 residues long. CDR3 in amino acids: CASSLGGAGGDNEQFF. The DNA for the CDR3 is TGTGCCAGCAGCTTAGGAGGAGCGGGAGGGGATAATGAGCAGTTCTTC.

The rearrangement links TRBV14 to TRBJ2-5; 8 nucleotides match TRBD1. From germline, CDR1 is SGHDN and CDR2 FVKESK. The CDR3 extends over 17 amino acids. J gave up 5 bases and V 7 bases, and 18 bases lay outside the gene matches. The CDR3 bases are TGTGCCAGCACCACCCAGCTTCGGACAGGGCGTTGGGAGACCCAGTACTTC. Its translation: CASTTQLRTGRWETQYF.

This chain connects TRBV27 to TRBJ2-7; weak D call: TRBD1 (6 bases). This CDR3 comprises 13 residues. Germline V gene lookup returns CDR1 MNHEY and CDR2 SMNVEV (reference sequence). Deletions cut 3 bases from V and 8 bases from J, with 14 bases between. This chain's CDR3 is CASSFKDRDQQYF. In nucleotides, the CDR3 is TGTGCCAGCAGTTTCAAGGACAGAGATCAGCAGTACTTC.

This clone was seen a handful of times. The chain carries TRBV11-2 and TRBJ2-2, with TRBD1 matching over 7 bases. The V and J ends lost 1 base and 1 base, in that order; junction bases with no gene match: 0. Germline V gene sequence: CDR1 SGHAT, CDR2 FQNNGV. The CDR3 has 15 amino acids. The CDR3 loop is CASSLGQGNTGELFF. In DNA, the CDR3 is TGTGCCAGCAGCTTAGGACAGGGGAACACCGGGGAGCTGTTTTTT.

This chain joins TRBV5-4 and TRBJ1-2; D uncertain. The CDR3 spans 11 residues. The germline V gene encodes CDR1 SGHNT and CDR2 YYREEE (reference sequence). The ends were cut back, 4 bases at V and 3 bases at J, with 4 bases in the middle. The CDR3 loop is CASSLYYGYTF. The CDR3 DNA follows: TGTGCCAGCAGCCTTTACTATGGCTACACCTTC. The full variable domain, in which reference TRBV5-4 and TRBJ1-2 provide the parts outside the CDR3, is ETGVTQSPTHLIKTRGQQVTLRCSSQSGHNTVSWYQQALGQGPQFIFQYYREEENGRGNFPPRFSGLQFPNYSSELNVNALELDDSALYLCASSLYYGYTFGSGTRLTVV.

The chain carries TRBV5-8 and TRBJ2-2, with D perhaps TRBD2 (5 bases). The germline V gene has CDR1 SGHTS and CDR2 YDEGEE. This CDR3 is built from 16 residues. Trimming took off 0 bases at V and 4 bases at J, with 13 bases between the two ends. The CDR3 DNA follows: TGTGCCAGCAGCTTGGCCCTCGTAAGCGGCACCGGGGAGCTGTTTTTT. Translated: CASSLALVSGTGELFF.

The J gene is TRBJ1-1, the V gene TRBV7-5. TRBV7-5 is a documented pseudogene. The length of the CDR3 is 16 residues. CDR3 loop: CVRSPGVGGKNTEAFF. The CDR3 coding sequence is TGTGTCAGAAGCCCCGGGGTCGGGGGGAAGAACACTGAAGCTTTCTTT.

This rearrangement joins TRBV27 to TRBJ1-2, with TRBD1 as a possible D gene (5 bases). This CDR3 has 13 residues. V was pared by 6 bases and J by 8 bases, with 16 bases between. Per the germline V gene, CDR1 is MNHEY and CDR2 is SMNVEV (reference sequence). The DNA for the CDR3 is TGTGCCAGCAGCAGAAGGGGTGTAGGCGGCTACACCTTC. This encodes CASSRRGVGGYTF.

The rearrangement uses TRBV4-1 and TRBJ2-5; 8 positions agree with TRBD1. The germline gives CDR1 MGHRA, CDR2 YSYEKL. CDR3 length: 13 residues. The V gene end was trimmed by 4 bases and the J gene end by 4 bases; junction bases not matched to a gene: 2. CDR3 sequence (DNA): TGCGCCAGCAGCCCACAGGGGGTAGAGACCCAGTACTTC. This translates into CASSPQGVETQYF.

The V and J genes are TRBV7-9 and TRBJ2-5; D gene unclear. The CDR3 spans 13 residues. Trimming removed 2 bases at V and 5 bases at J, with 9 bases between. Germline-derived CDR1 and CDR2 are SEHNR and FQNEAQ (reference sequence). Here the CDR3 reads CASSLTLSETQYF. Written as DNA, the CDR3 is TGTGCCAGCAGCTTAACTCTTAGTGAGACCCAGTACTTC.

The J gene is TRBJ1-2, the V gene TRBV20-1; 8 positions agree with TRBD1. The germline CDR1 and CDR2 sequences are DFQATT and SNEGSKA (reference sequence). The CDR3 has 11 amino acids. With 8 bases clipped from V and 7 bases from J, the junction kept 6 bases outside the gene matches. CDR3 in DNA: TGCAGTACGACAGGGGAGGGTGGCTACACCTTC. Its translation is CSTTGEGGYTF.

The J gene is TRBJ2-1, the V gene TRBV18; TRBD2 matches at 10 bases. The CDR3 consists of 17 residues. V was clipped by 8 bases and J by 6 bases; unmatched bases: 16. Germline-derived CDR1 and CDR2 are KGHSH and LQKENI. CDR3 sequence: CASHSPRAASGSNEQFF. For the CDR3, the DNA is TGTGCCAGCCACTCACCACGGGCCGCTAGCGGGAGCAATGAGCAGTTCTTC.

CDR3 in DNA: TGTGCCAGTAGTATGCGAGTTTCAGGAGATACGCAGTATTTT. It translates to CASSMRVSGDTQYF. The rearrangement links TRBV19 to TRBJ2-3; no firm D call. The CDR3 contains 14 residues. Germline-derived CDR1 and CDR2 are LNHDA and SQIVND (reference sequence). Trimming pared 3 bases from V and 5 bases from J, leaving 12 bases between. Full variable domain (remainder filled in from reference TRBV19 and TRBJ2-3): DGGITQSPKYLFRKEGQNVTLSCEQNLNHDAMYWYRQDPGQGLRLIYYSQIVNDFQKGDIAEGYSVSREKKESFPLTVTSAQKNPTAFYLCASSMRVSGDTQYFGPGTRLTVL.

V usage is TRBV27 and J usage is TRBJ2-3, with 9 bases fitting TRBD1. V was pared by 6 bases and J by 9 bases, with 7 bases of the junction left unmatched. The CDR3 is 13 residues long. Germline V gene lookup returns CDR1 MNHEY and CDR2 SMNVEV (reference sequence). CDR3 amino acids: CASSRTGAGTQYF. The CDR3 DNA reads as TGTGCCAGCAGCCGGACAGGGGCGGGAACGCAGTATTTT.

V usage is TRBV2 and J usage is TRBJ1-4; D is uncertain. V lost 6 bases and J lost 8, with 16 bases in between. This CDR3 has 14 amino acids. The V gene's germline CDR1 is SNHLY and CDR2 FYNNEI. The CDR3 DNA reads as TGTGCCAGCAGAAAACAGCAGGTTCGGGAAAAACTGTTTTTT. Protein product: CASRKQQVREKLFF.